This T cell receptor (beta chain) came from a study of metastatic and nonmetastatic thyroid tumors. Study as a whole: The study looked at repertoires side by side in blood and in tumor or nodule tissue from malignant and benign thyroid patients.

The CDR3 covers 16 residues. Trimming stripped 6 bases from V and 10 bases from J, with 27 bases between. No patient had received any treatment before thyroid surgery. In the original workflow: CDR3 was compared across clinicopathological groups, and the resulting differences were used to build a distant-metastasis classifier for papillary thyroid cancer. MiXCR reprocessed the PCR reads for TCRdb. The V and J calls and clone size are TCRdb's, not the authors'. The data contain over 25,000 clones, roughly 21% of them singletons. This clone was recorded at least ten times. The TCR originated in a female donor with papillary thyroid cancer or a benign thyroid nodule (not recorded which). Some clones in this sample may be carry-over from other donors' samples. Source material: blood. This chain uses TRBV12-3 or TRBV12-4 with TRBJ1-1, with D possibly TRBD1 on 5 matching bases. The DNA for the CDR3 is TGTGCCAGCAGCTACGAGGGGAACCGGGCCGGGGTTGGAGCTTTCTTT. It is translated as CASSYEGNRAGVGAFF.